The text below deals with one TCR beta chain. Its specific antigen is unknown. Per-nucleotide qualities are absent, and no much larger clonotype sits a single base away. CDR1 LGHDT and CDR2 YNNKEL were looked up in the germline V gene (reference sequence). The CDR3 numbers 15 residues from cysteine through phenylalanine. The sequence is cut down to CDR3 DNA, 45 bases in frame from base 1. The V end gives up 6 bases and the J end 3 bases, leaving 8 bases in the junction not matched to a gene. The sample originates from a study of blood T cell repertoires in COVID-19 (TCRdb year 2020). Background on the whole study: Samples from collaborators originated in the United States, Italy and Spain and spanned both the acute and convalescent phases of COVID-19. The repertoires were released in a freely available public database intended as a resource for research on the immune response to SARS-CoV-2. Sample metadata almost always included a de-identified subject ID, COVID-19 status, age in years and sex. The samples were drawn from the first 160 participants of the ongoing ImmuneRACE study and from 950 to 1,500 subjects provided by 6 global collaborators. The material from the prospective study consisted of cDNA or gDNA derived from T cells, B-cell-depleted T cells, or PBMCs. Deeply sampled blood TCRbeta repertoires from subjects exposed to, actively infected with, or recovered from COVID-19 were included in the dataset. Where available, HLA class I and class II types were taken from metadata supplied by the sample provider and were not determined by assay-based typing.

Another Seattle source contributed samples from volunteer blood donors who had recovered from COVID-19. Whole blood was collected in K2EDTA tubes by collaborating institutions according to the institutions' own protocols. Collaborator samples were shipped for TCRbeta analysis as frozen whole blood, isolated PBMCs, or DNA extracted from either sample type. TCRbeta CDR3 regions were amplified from genomic DNA by means of the immunoSEQ Assay, a bias-controlled multiplex PCR. On the study's bioinformatics: The number of nucleated cells in each sample was estimated from the amplification of reference gene primers within the assay. Sequence reads were collapsed and filtered to measure the absolute abundance of every unique TCRbeta CDR3 rearrangement. Productive Simpson clonality was computed per sample as the square root of Simpson's diversity index over productive rearrangements. This immuneACCESS table, as held by TCRdb, lists in-frame sequences with V and J called but not all clones. Of the missing ones, under half trace to an unresolved V gene in checked studies; the others have no known cause. From that table come the V and J calls and clone size; the DNA was used to work out D and trimming. Counted in this sample were hundreds of thousands of clones; more than 75% of them appeared once. The leading ten clones occupy around 2.1% of the sample.

Study-wide findings and limitations: Clinical and demographic metadata were provided uncurated, with the amount varying by source and participant.

This chain is built from TRBV3-1 (or the pseudogene TRBV3-2) and TRBJ1-2; 9 bases in the middle match TRBD1. Sequencing was performed on peripheral blood. This sequence originates from a woman younger than 45 who had recovered from COVID-19. The CDR3 loop reads CASSPDRGAYYGYTF. The nucleotide sequence reads TGTGCCAGCAGTCCCGACAGGGGGGCATACTATGGCTACACCTTC.